This T cell receptor (beta chain) was retrieved from a study of blood T cell repertoires in COVID-19. CDR1 MNHEY and CDR2 SVGAGI come from the germline V gene. CDR3 length: 15 residues. Germline trimming cut 6 bases from V and 0 bases from J; bases unmatched to any gene: 5. Produced via immunoSEQ multiplex PCR; TCRdb's table is partial and in-frame only. This table holds 200,000 to 300,000 clones, 88% found once. The sequenced material came from peripheral blood. The receptor comes from a middle-aged woman who had recovered from COVID-19. The genes are TRBV6-5 and TRBJ2-1, with 7 bases that match TRBD1. CDR3 coding DNA: TGTGCCAGCAGCCCGACAGGGAGCTCCTACAATGAGCAGTTCTTC. It specifies CASSPTGSSYNEQFF.